This T cell receptor (beta chain) was sequenced for a study of control samples from healthy donors and cancer patients. This table comes from immunoSEQ multiplex PCR, and its TCRdb copy is limited to in-frame clones, with some not included. Counted here are about 100,000 clones, around nine tenths occurring once; the ten biggest clones make up 11% to 15%. CDR3 length equals 14 residues. CDR1 is LNHDA and CDR2 is SQIVND in the germline V gene (reference sequence). The J segment lost 10 bases and the V segment lost 3 bases, leaving 2 bases of the junction unmatched. Sequencing used blood. This chain links TRBV19 with TRBJ1-6, with 11 positions matching TRBD1. This clonotype was obtained from a man younger than 40 in good health. CDR3 DNA: TGTGCCAGTAGTATGCGGACAGGGGGCTCACCCCTCCACTTT. This encodes CASSMRTGGSPLHF. Full variable domain (missing parts from reference TRBV19 and TRBJ1-6): DGGITQSPKYLFRKEGQNVTLSCEQNLNHDAMYWYRQDPGQGLRLIYYSQIVNDFQKGDIAEGYSVSREKKESFPLTVTSAQKNPTAFYLCASSMRTGGSPLHFGNGTRLTVT.